This T cell receptor (beta chain) was sequenced for a study of beta chain features in type 1 diabetes. Turning to the study itself: Cells sorted and examined across all samples totaled more than 90,000,000.

The CDR3 contains 15 residues. In germline, CDR1 is SGDLS, CDR2 YYNGEE. J gave up 1 base and V 3 bases, and 4 bases lay outside the gene matches. Investigators reverse transcribed all isolated RNA, so they sequenced expressed TCRB transcripts. Assay used: immunoSEQ multiplex PCR; TCRdb lists only in-frame clones, some missing. Of roughly 170,000 clones detected, around an eighth appear once; the ten largest clones hold about 0.66%. The receptor's source is a woman younger than 35 in good health. The sequenced sample was central memory CD4+ T cells from blood. The V and J genes are TRBV9 and TRBJ2-1; TRBD2 matches at 7 bases. Here the CDR3 reads CASSARETSYNEQFF. As DNA, the CDR3 is TGTGCCAGCAGCGCGCGGGAGACGTCCTACAATGAGCAGTTCTTC.